The TCR beta chain under discussion was sequenced for a study of cytomegalovirus exposure and HLA in healthy donors. Some clones are missing from TCRdb's copy, which holds only in-frame ones; the method was immunoSEQ multiplex PCR. The sample includes about 120,000 clones, approximately 87% of them seen just once. The receptor's source is a woman younger than 45 in good health and CMV-seronegative. Sequencing used PBMCs.

The CDR3 coding sequence is TGTGCCAGCAGTTACACAGGCGCCGGCTCCTACAATGAGCAGTTCTTC. Residues: CASSYTGAGSYNEQFF. J is TRBJ2-1 and V is TRBV6-5, with TRBD1 as a possible D gene (5 bases). The germline V gene encodes CDR1 MNHEY and CDR2 SVGAGI. V shed 2 bases and J shed 0 bases, with 11 bases lying between them. The CDR3 length is 16 residues.